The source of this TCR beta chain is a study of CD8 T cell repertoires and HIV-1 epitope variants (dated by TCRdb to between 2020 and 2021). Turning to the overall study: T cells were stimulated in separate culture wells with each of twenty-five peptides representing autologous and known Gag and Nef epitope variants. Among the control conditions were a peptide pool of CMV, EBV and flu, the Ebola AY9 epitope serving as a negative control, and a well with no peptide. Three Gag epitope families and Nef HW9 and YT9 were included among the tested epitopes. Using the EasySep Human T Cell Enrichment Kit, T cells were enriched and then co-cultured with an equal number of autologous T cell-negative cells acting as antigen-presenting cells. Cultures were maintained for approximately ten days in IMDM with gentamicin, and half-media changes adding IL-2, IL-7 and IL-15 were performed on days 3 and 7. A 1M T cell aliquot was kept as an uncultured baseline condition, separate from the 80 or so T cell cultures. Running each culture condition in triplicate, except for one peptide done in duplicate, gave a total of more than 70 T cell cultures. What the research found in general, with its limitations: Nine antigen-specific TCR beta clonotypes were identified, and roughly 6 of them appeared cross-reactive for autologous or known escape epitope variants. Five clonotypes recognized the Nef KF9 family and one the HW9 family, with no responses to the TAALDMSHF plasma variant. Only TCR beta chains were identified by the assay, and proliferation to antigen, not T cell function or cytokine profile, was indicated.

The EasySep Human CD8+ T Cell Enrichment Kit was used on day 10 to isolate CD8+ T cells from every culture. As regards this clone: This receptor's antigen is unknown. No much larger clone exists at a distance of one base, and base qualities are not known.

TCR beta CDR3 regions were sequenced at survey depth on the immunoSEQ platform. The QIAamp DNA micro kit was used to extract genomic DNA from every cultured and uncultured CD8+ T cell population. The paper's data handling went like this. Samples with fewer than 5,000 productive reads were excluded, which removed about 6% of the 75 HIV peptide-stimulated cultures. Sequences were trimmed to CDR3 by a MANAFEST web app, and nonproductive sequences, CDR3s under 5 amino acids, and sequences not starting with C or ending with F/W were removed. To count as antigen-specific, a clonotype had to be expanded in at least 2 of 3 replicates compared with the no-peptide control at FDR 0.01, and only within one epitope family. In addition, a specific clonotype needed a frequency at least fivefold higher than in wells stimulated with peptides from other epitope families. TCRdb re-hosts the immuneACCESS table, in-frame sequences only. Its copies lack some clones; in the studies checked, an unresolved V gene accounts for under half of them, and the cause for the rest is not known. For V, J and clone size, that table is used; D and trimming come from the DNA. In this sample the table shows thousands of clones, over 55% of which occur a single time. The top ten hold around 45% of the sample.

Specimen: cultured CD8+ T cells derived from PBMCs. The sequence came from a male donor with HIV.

The nucleotide sequence reads TGCGCCAGCAGCTTGGGTGAATGGCAGGATGGCTACACCTTC. Its translation is CASSLGEWQDGYTF. The chain couples TRBV5-1 to TRBJ1-2; the D gene cannot be resolved reliably. The germline V gene encodes CDR1 SGHRS and CDR2 YFSETQ. The CDR3, cysteine through phenylalanine, is 14 amino acids long. Solely the CDR3 DNA is kept, with 42 bases framed from the first base. V is reduced by 0 bases and J by 6 bases, leaving a spacing of 12 bases between them.